The 23 T cell receptor beta chains below were found in one sample sequenced in a study of blood T cell repertoires in COVID-19. Clones were sequenced by immunoSEQ multiplex PCR, and TCRdb holds only the in-frame ones, with some missing. The table lists about 74,000 clones, approximately 82% of them singletons. Sequenced: peripheral blood. Receptors were obtained from a human donor in a cohort sampled during active COVID-19.

The rearrangement joins TRBV6-6 to TRBJ1-1, with no clear D. Looked up from germline, CDR1 is MNHNY and CDR2 is SVGAGI (reference sequence). Trimming left V 7 bases short and J 1 base short, with 13 bases between. The CDR3 runs 14 residues. The CDR3 DNA reads TGTGCCAGCATCCACCTCCTCAGGAACACTGAAGCTTTCTTT. Amino acids: CASIHLLRNTEAFF.

The chain has TRBV7-9 and TRBJ1-5; no firm D call. CDR3 length: 15 residues. The germline V gene has CDR1 SEHNR and CDR2 FQNEAQ (reference sequence). V was trimmed by 4 bases and J by 0 bases, leaving 10 bases between them. The CDR3 loop is CASSSTLNSNQPQHF. The CDR3 DNA sequence: TGTGCCAGCAGCTCAACATTAAATAGCAATCAGCCCCAGCATTTT.

The chain joins TRBV18 to TRBJ2-7; maybe TRBD1 (6 bases). The CDR3 sequence is 13 residues long. The V end lost 2 bases, the J end lost 4 bases, and 9 bases lay between the germline ends. Germline loops: CDR1 KGHSH, CDR2 LQKENI. CDR3 sequence: CASSPGGGYEQYF. The CDR3 DNA is TGTGCCAGCTCACCAGGGGGCGGGTACGAGCAGTACTTC. The whole variable domain, filled in from reference TRBV18 and TRBJ2-7, reads NAGVMQNPRHLVRRRGQEARLRCSPMKGHSHVYWYRQLPEEGLKFMVYLQKENIIDESGMPKERFSAEFPKEGPSILRIQQVVRGDSAAYFCASSPGGGYEQYFGPGTRLTVT.

The V and J genes are TRBV7-2 and TRBJ2-5, with 7 nucleotides matching TRBD2. J gave up 4 bases and V 1 base, and 9 bases lay outside the gene matches. CDR1 and CDR2 from the germline V gene are SGHTA and FQGNSA. This CDR3 has 16 residues. CDR3 sequence reads: CASSLVSSGGGETQYF. In nucleotides, the CDR3 is TGTGCCAGCAGCTTAGTGTCTAGCGGTGGGGGAGAGACCCAGTACTTC.

The V and J genes are TRBV19 and TRBJ1-1; 10 bases map to TRBD1. Germline CDR1 is LNHDA and CDR2 is SQIVND (reference sequence). After removal of 5 bases from V and 3 bases from J, the junction contained 9 bases not matched to a gene. The CDR3 has 16 amino acids. The CDR3 spells CASSERTGTGDTEAFF. The CDR3 coding sequence is TGTGCCAGTAGTGAAAGGACCGGGACAGGGGACACTGAAGCTTTCTTT.

This clone was counted once. This rearrangement joins TRBV2 to TRBJ2-3; possible D gene TRBD1, 6 bases. The germline CDR1 and CDR2 sequences are SNHLY and FYNNEI. The ends were cut back, 6 bases at V and 3 bases at J, with 19 bases in the middle. The CDR3 spans 16 residues. The CDR3 spells CASRLGVGANTDTQYF. The CDR3 DNA follows: TGTGCCAGCAGATTGGGAGTGGGGGCGAATACAGATACGCAGTATTTT. The variable domain in full, with the rest retrieved from reference TRBV2 and TRBJ2-3, is EPEVTQTPSHQVTQMGQEVILRCVPISNHLYFYWYRQILGQKVEFLVSFYNNEISEKSEIFDDQFSVERPDGSNFTLKIRSTKLEDSAMYFCASRLGVGANTDTQYFGPGTRLTVL.

This sequence joins TRBV9 and TRBJ2-1; no clear D gene. Germline CDR1 is SGDLS and CDR2 is YYNGEE. The CDR3 extends over 13 amino acids. V dropped 1 base and J dropped 9 bases, with 11 bases sitting between them. The CDR3 spells CASSVSAPGEQFF. The CDR3 DNA reads TGTGCCAGCAGCGTATCGGCCCCAGGTGAGCAGTTCTTC.

This chain links TRBV3-1 (or the pseudogene TRBV3-2) with TRBJ2-1; 11 bases are shared with TRBD2. The ends lost 4 bases at V and 4 bases at J; junction bases unmatched: 12. The CDR3 covers 18 residues. Germline V CDR1 and CDR2: LGHDT, YNNKEL (reference sequence). The CDR3 nucleotides read TGTGCCAGCAGCCCCCTGACTAGCGGGGCTTGGGGATACAATGAGCAGTTCTTC. Protein: CASSPLTSGAWGYNEQFF.

This clone has a single count. This chain joins TRBV5-1 and TRBJ1-2; D call uncertain. Per the germline V gene, CDR1 is SGHRS and CDR2 is YFSETQ. V was shortened by 0 bases and J by 7 bases, with 7 bases between the two germline ends. The CDR3 spans 12 residues. In DNA form, the CDR3 reads TGCGCCAGCAGCTTGGCCCCGGGTGGCTACACCTTC. This sequence encodes CASSLAPGGYTF.

This chain links TRBV5-1 with TRBJ2-6; 7 bases map to TRBD2. Germline V gene sequence: CDR1 SGHRS, CDR2 YFSETQ. This CDR3 spans 16 amino acids. The ends lost 4 bases at V and 2 bases at J; junction bases unmatched: 6. In nucleotides, the CDR3 is TGCGCCAGCAGCGACCGGGGGAGGGCTGGGGCCAACGTCCTGACTTTC. Its protein is CASSDRGRAGANVLTF.

This clone was detected only a few times. This chain links TRBV19 with TRBJ1-5, with 7 bases matching TRBD1. The CDR3 has 15 amino acids. From germline, CDR1 is LNHDA and CDR2 SQIVND (reference sequence). Unmatched junction bases numbered 8, after V lost 2 bases and J lost 7 bases. The CDR3 DNA sequence: TGTGCCAGTAGTATAAGTATAAGGGGGCTCCAGCCCCAGCATTTT. Translating it yields CASSISIRGLQPQHF.

CDR3 region: CAWTYSPPYEQYF. The CDR3 DNA reads as TGTGCCTGGACTTACAGCCCTCCCTACGAGCAGTACTTC. V and J are TRBV30 and TRBJ2-7; D is uncertain. The CDR3 totals 13 residues. Per the germline V gene, CDR1 is GTSNPN and CDR2 is SVGIG (reference sequence). Deletions cut 4 bases from V and 2 bases from J, with 12 bases between. Drawing the rest from reference TRBV30 and TRBJ2-7, the complete variable domain is SQTIHQWPATLVQPVGSPLSLECTVEGTSNPNLYWYRQAAGRGLQLLFYSVGIGQISSEVPQNLSASRPQDRQFILSSKKLLLSDSGFYLCAWTYSPPYEQYFGPGTRLTVT.

This clone was found a few times. V is TRBV11-2 and J is TRBJ1-2, with D perhaps TRBD1 (6 bases). Germline-derived CDR1 and CDR2 are SGHAT and FQNNGV. The V and J ends lost 4 bases and 5 bases respectively, with 11 bases between them. The CDR3 is 13 residues long. Written as DNA, the CDR3 is TGTGCCAGCAGCTCCTCAGGGACATATGGCTACACCTTC. Translating gives CASSSSGTYGYTF.

This clone appeared a few times. CDR3 sequence reads: CASLVFDYGYTF. CDR3 nucleotides: TGTGCCAGCTTAGTTTTCGACTATGGCTACACCTTC. V gene TRBV6-5 combines with J gene TRBJ1-2, with D unclear. In germline, CDR1 is MNHEY, CDR2 SVGAGI. The length of the CDR3 is 12 residues. The germline V and J ends were trimmed by 8 bases and 3 bases, with 10 bases remaining between them.

The gene calls are TRBV27 and TRBJ2-3; 10 positions agree with TRBD2. Germline V gene data show CDR1 as MNHEY and CDR2 as SMNVEV (reference sequence). The V gene end was trimmed by 4 bases and the J gene end by 4 bases; junction bases not matched to a gene: 11. The CDR3 length is 17 residues. CDR3 nucleotide sequence: TGTGCCAGCAGTTGGCTAGCGGGGGCCCCTAGTTCAGATACGCAGTATTTT. It encodes CASSWLAGAPSSDTQYF.

The chain carries TRBV6-5 and TRBJ2-7; weak D call: TRBD2 (6 bases). CDR1 is MNHEY, CDR2 SVGAGI, per germline. This CDR3 spans 12 amino acids. Trimming stripped 11 bases from V and 6 bases from J, with 17 bases between. In DNA form, the CDR3 reads TGTGCCGCCAGCGCCGGGGGTGCCGAGCAGTACTTC. Translated, it gives CAASAGGAEQYF.

Concerning this clone: Other DNA sequences in the sample encode the same CDR3. The rearrangement links TRBV18 to TRBJ2-7, with 9 nucleotides matching TRBD2. CDR1 is KGHSH, CDR2 LQKENI, per germline. The V and J ends lost 1 base and 4 bases, in that order; junction bases with no gene match: 2. The CDR3 is 14 amino acids. The DNA for the CDR3 is TGTGCCAGCTCACCACTCAGCGGGGGGTACGAGCAGTACTTC. Amino acid sequence: CASSPLSGGYEQYF.

The count of this clone is one. The chain uses TRBV7-3 and TRBJ2-3, with 9 bases lining up with TRBD2. V was pared by 2 bases and J by 6 bases, with 9 bases of the junction left unmatched. Germline CDR1 reads SGHTA; CDR2 reads FQGTGA. This CDR3 has 16 residues. This chain's CDR3 is CASSLSPSGAGDTQYF. The CDR3 coding sequence is TGTGCCAGCAGCTTATCCCCTAGCGGGGCTGGGGATACGCAGTATTTT.

V gene TRBV10-2 combines with J gene TRBJ1-2, with D possibly being TRBD1 (6 bases). The length of the CDR3 is 14 residues. V was cut by 6 bases and J by 8 bases, with 19 bases left in between. The germline gives CDR1 WSHSY, CDR2 SAAADI. The CDR3 nucleotides read TGCGCCAGCAGCAATCTAGGGACAAACGACGGCTACACCTTC. This codes for CASSNLGTNDGYTF.

This rearrangement joins TRBV6-4 to TRBJ1-5; D perhaps matches TRBD1 (6 bases). CDR1 is MRHNA, CDR2 SNTAGT, per germline. With 3 bases removed from V and 3 bases from J, the gap between germline ends came to 18 bases. The CDR3 is 17 residues long. The CDR3 sequence: CASSEGAEFSPNQPQHF. In nucleotides, the CDR3 is TGTGCCAGCAGTGAGGGGGCGGAATTCTCCCCCAATCAGCCCCAGCATTTT.

This clone occurred many times. V gene TRBV9 combines with J gene TRBJ2-7; 11 bases fit TRBD1. J gave up 5 bases and V 3 bases, and 10 bases lay outside the gene matches. Germline V lookup: CDR1 SGDLS, CDR2 YYNGEE. The CDR3 has 16 residues. Here the CDR3 reads CASSANLDRGRNEQYF. The CDR3, as DNA: TGTGCCAGCAGCGCGAACCTGGACAGGGGGCGCAACGAGCAGTACTTC.

This chain uses TRBV28 with TRBJ1-3; 8 positions agree with TRBD1. Germline CDR1 reads MDHEN; CDR2 reads SYDVKM. V shed 3 bases and J 4 bases; nucleotides not matched to a gene: 8. The CDR3 runs 16 residues. CDR3 amino acids: CASSFLSGGDGNTIYF. The CDR3 DNA sequence: TGTGCCAGCAGTTTCCTCTCAGGGGGCGACGGAAACACCATATATTTT.

The gene calls are TRBV9 and TRBJ2-2, with D perhaps TRBD2 (6 bases). The CDR3 is 17 residues long. V gave up 4 bases and J gave up 1 base, with 17 bases separating them. CDR1 and CDR2 from the germline V gene are SGDLS and YYNGEE. The CDR3 DNA reads TGTGCCAGCAGCCCCAAGATCGAAGCGGGGAACACCGGGGAGCTGTTTTTT. This encodes CASSPKIEAGNTGELFF.